The 9 T cell receptor beta chains below were found in one sample sequenced in a study of blood T cell repertoires in COVID-19. Sequencing was performed with immunoSEQ multiplex PCR; in TCRdb, only in-frame clones are kept and a portion is missing. Of approximately 500,000 clones listed, roughly 91% were seen once; the top ten hold 7.5% to 9.5%. Sequencing was done on a sample of peripheral blood. The receptors come from a woman aged 45-60 years with COVID-19, enrolled during active disease.

This chain's CDR3 is CAWSVGTGDTEAFF. CDR3 nucleotide sequence: TGTGCCTGGAGTGTAGGGACAGGTGACACTGAAGCTTTCTTT. The chain couples TRBV30 to TRBJ1-1, with 8 nucleotides matching TRBD1. V was clipped by 0 bases and J by 3 bases; unmatched bases: 3. Per germline, CDR1 GTSNPN and CDR2 SVGIG (reference sequence). CDR3 size: 14 residues.

V usage is TRBV18 and J usage is TRBJ1-2, with 7 bases lining up with TRBD1. The CDR3 sequence is 16 residues long. The germline V gene has CDR1 KGHSH and CDR2 LQKENI. The V gene end was trimmed by 3 bases and the J gene end by 0 bases; junction bases not matched to a gene: 7. The CDR3 DNA sequence: TGTGCCAGCTCACCCGACAGGGTACTAGCTAACTATGGCTACACCTTC. Its protein product is CASSPDRVLANYGYTF. Full variable domain (missing parts from reference TRBV18 and TRBJ1-2): NAGVMQNPRHLVRRRGQEARLRCSPMKGHSHVYWYRQLPEEGLKFMVYLQKENIIDESGMPKERFSAEFPKEGPSILRIQQVVRGDSAAYFCASSPDRVLANYGYTFGSGTRLTVV.

V and J are TRBV28 and TRBJ1-2; 7 nucleotides match TRBD1. V dropped 7 bases and J dropped 3; count of bases not matched to a gene: 14. This CDR3 is built from 16 residues. Germline CDR1 MDHEN, CDR2 SYDVKM. This chain's CDR3 is CASTSPRTGAHYGYTF. The CDR3 bases are TGTGCCAGCACCTCCCCCCGCACAGGGGCCCACTATGGCTACACCTTC.

This clone was counted only a few times. J is TRBJ2-7 and V is TRBV7-2; tentative D call: TRBD2 (6 bases). From germline, CDR1 is SGHTA and CDR2 FQGNSA. V was pared by 4 bases and J by 4 bases, with 20 bases between. The CDR3 extends over 16 amino acids. CDR3 DNA: TGTGCCAGCAGCTACTACCCTGGTGGGACTGAATACGAGCAGTACTTC. Translating gives CASSYYPGGTEYEQYF. The complete variable domain, with remaining parts taken from reference TRBV7-2 and TRBJ2-7, reads GAGVSQSPSNKVTEKGKDVELRCDPISGHTALYWYRQSLGQGLEFLIYFQGNSAPDKSGLPSDRFSAERTGGSVSTLTIQRTQQEDSAVYLCASSYYPGGTEYEQYFGPGTRLTVT.

The J gene is TRBJ1-1, the V gene TRBV14; tentative D call: TRBD1 (5 bases). Germline loops: CDR1 SGHDN, CDR2 FVKESK. The length of the CDR3 is 14 residues. V lost 0 bases, J lost 4 bases, and 9 bases lay in between. The CDR3 DNA follows: TGTGCCAGCAGCCAAGATTGGGGGGGCACTGAAGCTTTCTTT. Its protein product is CASSQDWGGTEAFF.

The chain is built from TRBV30 and TRBJ2-1; maybe TRBD2 (5 bases). Trimming pared 3 bases from V and 4 bases from J, leaving 10 bases between. Germline CDR1 and CDR2: GTSNPN and SVGIG (reference sequence). The CDR3 is 13 residues long. The CDR3 DNA follows: TGTGCCTGGAGACCCAGAGGGTACAATGAGCAGTTCTTC. Translation gives CAWRPRGYNEQFF.

This chain joins TRBV24-1 and TRBJ2-3, with TRBD2 identical over 8 bases. With V trimmed by 6 bases and J by 3 bases, 7 bases remained unmatched. The CDR3 extends over 15 amino acids. Germline loops: CDR1 KGHDR, CDR2 SFDVKD. The CDR3: CATSSHRGGTDTQYF. CDR3 coding DNA: TGTGCCACCAGTTCGCATCGGGGGGGAACAGATACGCAGTATTTT.

The chain links TRBV6-5 to TRBJ1-2, with TRBD1 matching 8 bases. The CDR3 covers 12 residues. CDR1 is MNHEY, CDR2 SVGAGI, per germline. Trimming took 11 bases from V and 5 from J; bases not matched to a gene: 7. The CDR3 sequence: CAGQGARYGYTF. The CDR3 DNA reads as TGTGCCGGCCAGGGGGCGCGGTATGGCTACACCTTC.

Turning to this clone: This sample also contains other DNA sequences that code for the same CDR3. The chain recombines TRBV3-1 (or the pseudogene TRBV3-2) with TRBJ1-2, with TRBD1 matching 7 bases. The V gene end was trimmed by 3 bases and the J gene end by 6 bases; junction bases not matched to a gene: 7. Germline V CDR1 and CDR2: LGHDT, YNNKEL (reference sequence). This CDR3 is built from 14 residues. The CDR3: CASSHLTGEDGYTF. In DNA form, the CDR3 reads TGTGCCAGCAGCCACCTCACAGGGGAGGATGGCTACACCTTC.